These T cell receptor beta chains were read from a single sample in a study of beta chain features in type 1 diabetes. Sequenced by immunoSEQ multiplex PCR; TCRdb stores in-frame clones only, minus some. The table has under 900,000 clones, 17% seen once. The sequencing sample was made of naive CD4+ T cells from blood. These receptors came from a woman in her late teens or twenties in good health. Each CDR3 is given with its conserved first and last residue.

TRBV5-8,TRBJ2-1,CASSRFIGGDNEQFF
TRBV27,TRBJ2-7,CASSSPGTYYEQYF
TRBV7-2,TRBJ2-3,CASSLAPSIDTQYF
TRBV6-5,TRBJ1-4,CASRTGTNEKLFF
TRBV6-1,TRBJ1-1,CASRTGMNTEAFF
TRBV4-2,TRBJ1-4,CASSLGVGSYEKLFF
TRBV7-2,TRBJ2-3,CASSLRAGRTDTQYF
TRBV27,TRBJ1-2,CASMDSLLHGYTF
TRBV20-1,TRBJ2-7,CSAQRNEQYF
TRBV7-8,TRBJ1-3,CASSYPGQSDTIYF
TRBV15,TRBJ1-3,CATSWDLSSGNTIYF
TRBV28,TRBJ2-5,CASSLGQGETQYF
TRBV7-9,TRBJ2-7,CASSFRLGASAHYEQYF
TRBV28,TRBJ2-7,CASRGSGGLWEQYF
TRBV7-9,TRBJ1-5,CASSLGTGANQPQHF
TRBV7-9,TRBJ2-2,CASSPGQGFGELFF
TRBV5-1,TRBJ2-6,CASSLGRGANVLTF
TRBV9,TRBJ2-7,CASSVASGNYEQYF
TRBV7-2,TRBJ2-6,CASSLLGVGANVLTF
TRBV5-6,TRBJ2-7,CASSSSLAPSYEQYF
TRBV4-2,TRBJ1-3,CASSQDDDRERSGNTIYF
TRBV4-3,TRBJ1-1,CASSQGRGMNTEAFF
TRBV6-5,TRBJ1-2,CASSLTGLSAYGYTF
TRBV28,TRBJ2-7,CASSLGSAGLWYEQYF
TRBV2,TRBJ1-1,CASRGDSGAFF
TRBV28,TRBJ2-1,CASSPTRSLGGFEQFF
TRBV19,TRBJ2-1,CASSIQGGYNEQFF
TRBV6-5,TRBJ2-5,CASSYGGQGQETQYF
TRBV19,TRBJ2-4,CASRQSHIKNIQYF
TRBV5-6,TRBJ2-7,CASSPAGGDYEQYF
TRBV11-2,TRBJ2-5,CASSPQGVETQYF
TRBV7-2,TRBJ2-4,CAGSSRGLAATF
TRBV5-4,TRBJ2-5,CASSLTRLETQYF
TRBV6-1,TRBJ2-7,CATTGQGRYEQYF
TRBV14,TRBJ1-2,CASSRQRTGDGYTF
TRBV2,TRBJ2-7,CASSGGRDAYEQYF
TRBV11-2,TRBJ2-1,CASSLGQNEQFF
TRBV6-5,TRBJ2-1,CATKAGGRGEQFF
TRBV27,TRBJ2-7,CASSSRLAGGHEQYF
TRBV18,TRBJ2-3,CASSPGQGSDTQYF
TRBV10-3,TRBJ1-2,CAISPGGNYGYTF
TRBV7-2,TRBJ1-4,CASSLVGQGIEKLFF
TRBV4-2,TRBJ2-1,CASSLRLATITYNEQFF
TRBV29-1,-,CSVASRFGSYEQYF
TRBV7-9,TRBJ2-7,CASSPIRRGQGTTYEQYF
TRBV28,TRBJ1-5,CASSSDRPNQPQHF
TRBV6-5,TRBJ2-1,CASSRSLAGDEQFF
TRBV5-8,TRBJ2-1,CASSQDRTSGRFSYNEQFF
TRBV11-2,TRBJ1-6,CATRGTANNSPLHF
TRBV9,TRBJ1-3,CASSVATGHSGNTIYF
TRBV27,TRBJ1-2,CASMGGANYGYTF